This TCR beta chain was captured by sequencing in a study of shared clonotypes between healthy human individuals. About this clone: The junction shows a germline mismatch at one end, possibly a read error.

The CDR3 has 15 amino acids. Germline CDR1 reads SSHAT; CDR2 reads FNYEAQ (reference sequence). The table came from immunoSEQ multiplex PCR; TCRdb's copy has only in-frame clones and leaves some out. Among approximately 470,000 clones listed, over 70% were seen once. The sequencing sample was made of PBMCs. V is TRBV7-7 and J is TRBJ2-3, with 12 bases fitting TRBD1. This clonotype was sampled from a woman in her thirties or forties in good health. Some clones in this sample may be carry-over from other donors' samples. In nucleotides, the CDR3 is TGTGCTAGCAGCTCGGGACAGGGGGCCGCAGATACGCAGTATTTT. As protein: CASSSGQGAADTQYF. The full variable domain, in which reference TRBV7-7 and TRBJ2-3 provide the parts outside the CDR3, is GAGVSQSPRYKVTKRGQDVTLRCDPISSHATLYWYQQALGQGPEFLTYFNYEAQPDKSGLPSDRFSAERPEGSISTLTIQRTEQRDSAMYRCASSSGQGAADTQYFGPGTRLTVL.